The source of this T cell receptor (beta chain) is a study of technical replicates of blood from a handful of donors (dated by TCRdb to between 2016 and 2019). This clone appeared once. It has no known antigen specificity. No clone much larger than this one lies a single base away; base qualities are absent. The CDR3 runs 18 amino acids, cysteine and phenylalanine included. Only the CDR3 DNA stays, 54 bases, in frame from base 1. As encoded in the germline V gene (reference sequence), CDR1 is LNHNV while CDR2 is YYDKDF. Trimming takes 1 base from V and 1 base from J, and the germline ends sit 16 bases apart. The library was prepared using the immunoSEQ multiplex PCR assay. In TCRdb, the immuneACCESS table is reduced to in-frame sequences with V and J assigned. These tables do not hold every clone; where another copy was compared, an unresolved V gene accounts for under half, and the others remain unexplained. The sample data list about 68,000 clones, and about 97% of these were observed just once. The top ten constitute roughly 0.26% of the sample.

Sequencing used T cells isolated from PBMCs. The V gene is TRBV15 and the J gene is TRBJ1-4, with the D gene not confidently named. This TCR derives from a human donor in good health. The DNA sequence is given as TGTGCCACCAGCAGAGCCCGGGGTTTTAGGGAAACTAATGAAAAACTGTTTTTT. This encodes CATSRARGFRETNEKLFF.